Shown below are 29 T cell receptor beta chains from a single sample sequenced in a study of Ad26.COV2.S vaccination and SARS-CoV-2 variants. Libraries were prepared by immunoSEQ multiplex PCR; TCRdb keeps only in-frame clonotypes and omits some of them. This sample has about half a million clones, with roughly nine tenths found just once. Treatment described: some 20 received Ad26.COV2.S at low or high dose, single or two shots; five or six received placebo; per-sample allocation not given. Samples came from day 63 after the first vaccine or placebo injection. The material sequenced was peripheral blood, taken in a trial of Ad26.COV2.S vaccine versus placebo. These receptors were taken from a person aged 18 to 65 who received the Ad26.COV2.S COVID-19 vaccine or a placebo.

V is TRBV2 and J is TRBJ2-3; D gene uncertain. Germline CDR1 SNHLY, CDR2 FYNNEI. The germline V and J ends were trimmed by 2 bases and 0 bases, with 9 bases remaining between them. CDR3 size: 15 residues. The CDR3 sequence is CASSEFGHSTDTQYF. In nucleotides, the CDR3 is TGTGCCAGCAGTGAATTCGGGCATAGCACAGATACGCAGTATTTT. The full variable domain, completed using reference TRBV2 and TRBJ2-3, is EPEVTQTPSHQVTQMGQEVILRCVPISNHLYFYWYRQILGQKVEFLVSFYNNEISEKSEIFDDQFSVERPDGSNFTLKIRSTKLEDSAMYFCASSEFGHSTDTQYFGPGTRLTVL.

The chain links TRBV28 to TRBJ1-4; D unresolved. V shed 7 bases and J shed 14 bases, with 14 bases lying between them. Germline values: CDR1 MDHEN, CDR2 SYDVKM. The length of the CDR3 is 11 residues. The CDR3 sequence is CASIGSRRLFF. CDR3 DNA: TGTGCCAGCATTGGCAGCCGAAGGCTGTTTTTT.

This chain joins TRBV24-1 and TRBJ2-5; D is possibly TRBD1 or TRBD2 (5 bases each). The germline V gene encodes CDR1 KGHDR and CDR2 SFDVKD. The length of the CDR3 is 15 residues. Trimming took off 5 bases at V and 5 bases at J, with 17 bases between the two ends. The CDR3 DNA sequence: TGTGCCACCAGTGGGGGCTATACTAGTGGGGAGACCCAGTACTTC. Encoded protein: CATSGGYTSGETQYF.

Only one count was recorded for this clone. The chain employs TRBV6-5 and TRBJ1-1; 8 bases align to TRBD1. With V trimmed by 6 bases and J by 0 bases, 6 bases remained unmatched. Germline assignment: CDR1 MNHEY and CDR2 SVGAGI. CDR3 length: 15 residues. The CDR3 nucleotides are TGTGCCAGCAGGACAGGGGTAGGGATGAACACTGAAGCTTTCTTT. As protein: CASRTGVGMNTEAFF.

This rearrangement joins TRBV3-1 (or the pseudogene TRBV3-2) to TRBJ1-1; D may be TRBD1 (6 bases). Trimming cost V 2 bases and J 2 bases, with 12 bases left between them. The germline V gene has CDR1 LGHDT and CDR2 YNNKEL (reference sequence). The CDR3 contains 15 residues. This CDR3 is CASSQNPGHNTEAFF. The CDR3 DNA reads TGTGCCAGCAGCCAAAACCCGGGACACAACACTGAAGCTTTCTTT.

The CDR3 spells CASSQAPDRAFGELFF. For the CDR3, the DNA is TGTGCCAGCAGCCAAGCGCCGGACAGGGCCTTCGGGGAGCTGTTTTTT. The J gene is TRBJ2-2, the V gene TRBV3-1 (or the pseudogene TRBV3-2); TRBD1 agrees at 8 bases. This CDR3 has 16 residues. After removal of 1 base from V and 7 bases from J, the junction contained 8 bases not matched to a gene. The V gene's germline CDR1 is LGHDT and CDR2 YNNKEL (reference sequence).

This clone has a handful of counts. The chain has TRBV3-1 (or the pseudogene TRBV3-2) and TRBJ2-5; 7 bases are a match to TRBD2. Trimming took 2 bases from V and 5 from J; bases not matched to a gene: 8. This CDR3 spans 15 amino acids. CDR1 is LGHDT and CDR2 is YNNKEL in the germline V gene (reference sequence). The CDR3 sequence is CASSQLWEGQETQYF. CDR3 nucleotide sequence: TGTGCCAGCAGCCAATTGTGGGAGGGCCAGGAGACCCAGTACTTC.

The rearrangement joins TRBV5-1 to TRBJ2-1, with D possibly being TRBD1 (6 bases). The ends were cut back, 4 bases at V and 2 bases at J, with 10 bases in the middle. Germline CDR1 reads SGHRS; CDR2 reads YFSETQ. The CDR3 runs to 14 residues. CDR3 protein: CASSVGQTYNEQFF. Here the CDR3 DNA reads TGCGCCAGCAGCGTGGGACAAACCTACAATGAGCAGTTCTTC.

In DNA, the CDR3 is TGTGCCAGCAGTACTAGCGGGAGCTACAATGAGCAGTTCTTC. It translates to CASSTSGSYNEQFF. The chain employs TRBV7-9 and TRBJ2-1; 11 bases are a match to TRBD2. V shed 6 bases and J 3 bases; nucleotides not matched to a gene: 1. Germline V gene lookup returns CDR1 SEHNR and CDR2 FQNEAQ (reference sequence). The CDR3 length is 14 residues. The whole variable domain, remainder taken from reference TRBV7-9 and TRBJ2-1, is DTGVSQNPRHKITKRGQNVTFRCDPISEHNRLYWYRQTLGQGPEFLTYFQNEAQLEKSRLLSDRFSAERPKGSFSTLEIQRTEQGDSAMYLCASSTSGSYNEQFFGPGTRLTVL.

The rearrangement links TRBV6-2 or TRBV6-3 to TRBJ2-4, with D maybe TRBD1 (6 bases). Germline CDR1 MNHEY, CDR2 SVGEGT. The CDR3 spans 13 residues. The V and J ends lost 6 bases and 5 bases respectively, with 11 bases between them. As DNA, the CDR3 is TGTGCCAGCAGCACTAACAGGGAAAACATTCAGTACTTC. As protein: CASSTNRENIQYF.

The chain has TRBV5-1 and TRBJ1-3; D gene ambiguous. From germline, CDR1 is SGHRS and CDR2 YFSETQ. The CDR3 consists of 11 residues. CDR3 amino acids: CADKPWNTIYF. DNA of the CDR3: TGCGCAGACAAACCCTGGAACACCATATATTTT.

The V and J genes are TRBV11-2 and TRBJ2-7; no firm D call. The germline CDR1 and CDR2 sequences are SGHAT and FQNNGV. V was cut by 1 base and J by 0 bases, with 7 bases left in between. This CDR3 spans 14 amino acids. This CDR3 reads CASSLGTFSYEQYF. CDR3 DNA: TGTGCCAGCAGCTTAGGAACATTCTCCTACGAGCAGTACTTC.

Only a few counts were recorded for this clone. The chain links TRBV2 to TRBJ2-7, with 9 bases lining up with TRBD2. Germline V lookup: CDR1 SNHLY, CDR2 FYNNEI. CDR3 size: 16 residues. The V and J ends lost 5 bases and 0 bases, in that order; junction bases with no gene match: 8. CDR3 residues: CASSPRAGGSSYEQYF. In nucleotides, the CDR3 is TGTGCCAGCAGTCCCCGAGCGGGGGGTAGCTCCTACGAGCAGTACTTC.

DNA for the CDR3: TGTGCCAGCAGTTTAGGGACCTATGGCTACACCTTC. Its protein product is CASSLGTYGYTF. V gene TRBV12-3 or TRBV12-4 combines with J gene TRBJ1-2, with no clear D. The CDR3 spans 12 residues. Trimming pared 1 base from V and 4 bases from J, leaving 4 bases between.

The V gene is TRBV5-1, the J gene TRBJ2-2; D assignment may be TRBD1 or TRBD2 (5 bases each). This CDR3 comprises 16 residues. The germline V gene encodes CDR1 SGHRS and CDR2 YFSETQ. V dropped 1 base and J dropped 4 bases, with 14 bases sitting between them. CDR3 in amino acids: CASSLPPGRSTGELFF. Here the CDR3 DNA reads TGCGCCAGCAGCTTGCCACCGGGACGGAGCACCGGGGAGCTGTTTTTT.

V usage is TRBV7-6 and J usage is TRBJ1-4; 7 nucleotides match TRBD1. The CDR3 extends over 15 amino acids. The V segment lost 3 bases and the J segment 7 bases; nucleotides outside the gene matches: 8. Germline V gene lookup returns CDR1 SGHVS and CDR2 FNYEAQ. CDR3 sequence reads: CASSFLDRQGEKLFF. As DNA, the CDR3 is TGTGCCAGCAGCTTTCTGGACAGGCAGGGTGAAAAACTGTTTTTT. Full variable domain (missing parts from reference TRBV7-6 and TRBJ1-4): GAGVSQSPRYKVTKRGQDVALRCDPISGHVSLYWYRQALGQGPEFLTYFNYEAQQDKSGLPNDRFSAERPEGSISTLTIQRTEQRDSAMYRCASSFLDRQGEKLFFGSGTQLSVL.

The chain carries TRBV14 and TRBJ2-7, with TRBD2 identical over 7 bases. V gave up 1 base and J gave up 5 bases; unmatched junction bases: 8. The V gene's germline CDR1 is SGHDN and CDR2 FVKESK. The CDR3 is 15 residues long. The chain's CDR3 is CASSQGGRLADEQYF. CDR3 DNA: TGTGCCAGCAGCCAAGGGGGGAGACTAGCCGACGAGCAGTACTTC.

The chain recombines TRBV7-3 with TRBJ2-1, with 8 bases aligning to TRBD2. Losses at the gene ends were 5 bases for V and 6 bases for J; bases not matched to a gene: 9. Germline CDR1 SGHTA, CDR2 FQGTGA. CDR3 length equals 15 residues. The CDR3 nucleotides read TGTGCCAGCAGCCGTAGCGGGGCGTCCGGCAATGAGCAGTTCTTC. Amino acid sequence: CASSRSGASGNEQFF.

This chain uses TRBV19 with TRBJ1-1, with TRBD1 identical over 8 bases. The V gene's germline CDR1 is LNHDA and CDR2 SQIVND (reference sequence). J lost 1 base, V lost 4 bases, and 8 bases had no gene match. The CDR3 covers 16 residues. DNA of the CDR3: TGTGCCAGTAGTACCCACAGGGGGGACGGGAACACTGAAGCTTTCTTT. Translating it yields CASSTHRGDGNTEAFF.

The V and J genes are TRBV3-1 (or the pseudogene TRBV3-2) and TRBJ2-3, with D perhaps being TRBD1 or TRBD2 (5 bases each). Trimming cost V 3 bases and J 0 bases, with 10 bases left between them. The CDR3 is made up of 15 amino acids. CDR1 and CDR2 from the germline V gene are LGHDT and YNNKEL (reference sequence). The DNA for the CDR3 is TGTGCCAGCAGCCACACGGGACGGAGCACAGATACGCAGTATTTT. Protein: CASSHTGRSTDTQYF.

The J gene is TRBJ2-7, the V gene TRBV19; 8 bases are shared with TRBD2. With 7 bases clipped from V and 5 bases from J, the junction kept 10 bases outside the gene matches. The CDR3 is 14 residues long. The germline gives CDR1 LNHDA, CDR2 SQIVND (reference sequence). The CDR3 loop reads CASTPTSARHEQYF. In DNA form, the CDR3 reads TGTGCCAGTACTCCGACTAGCGCAAGACACGAGCAGTACTTC.

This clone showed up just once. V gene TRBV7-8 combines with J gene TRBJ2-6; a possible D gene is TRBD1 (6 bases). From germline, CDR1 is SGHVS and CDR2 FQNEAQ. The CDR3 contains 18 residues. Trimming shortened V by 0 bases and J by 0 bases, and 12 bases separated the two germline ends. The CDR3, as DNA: TGTGCCAGCAGCTTAGCGCGCAGGGGACCCTCTGGGGCCAACGTCCTGACTTTC. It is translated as CASSLARRGPSGANVLTF.

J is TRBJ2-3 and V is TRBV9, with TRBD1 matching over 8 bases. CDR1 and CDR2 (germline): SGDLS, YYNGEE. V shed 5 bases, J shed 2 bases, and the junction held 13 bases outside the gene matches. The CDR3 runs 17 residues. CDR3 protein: CASRPHPGTGLTDTQYF. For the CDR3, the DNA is TGTGCCAGCAGACCCCATCCCGGGACAGGTCTCACAGATACGCAGTATTTT.

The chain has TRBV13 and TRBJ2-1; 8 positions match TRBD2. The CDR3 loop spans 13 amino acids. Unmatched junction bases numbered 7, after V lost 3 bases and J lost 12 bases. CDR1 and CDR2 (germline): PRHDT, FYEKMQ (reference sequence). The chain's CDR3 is CASSFSIAGRQFF. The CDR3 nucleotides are TGTGCCAGCAGCTTCTCCATAGCGGGAAGGCAGTTCTTC.

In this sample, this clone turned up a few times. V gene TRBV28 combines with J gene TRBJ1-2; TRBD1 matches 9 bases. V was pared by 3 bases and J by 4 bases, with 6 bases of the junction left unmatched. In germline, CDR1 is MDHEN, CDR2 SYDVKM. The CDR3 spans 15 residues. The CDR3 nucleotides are TGTGCCAGCAGTTTGACCGGGACAGGGTCCTATGGCTACACCTTC. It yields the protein CASSLTGTGSYGYTF.

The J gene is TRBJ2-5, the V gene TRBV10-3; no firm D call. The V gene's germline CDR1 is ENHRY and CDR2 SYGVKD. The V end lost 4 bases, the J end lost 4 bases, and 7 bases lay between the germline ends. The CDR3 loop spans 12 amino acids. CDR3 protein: CAISGGGETQYF. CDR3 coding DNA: TGTGCCATCAGTGGGGGTGGAGAGACCCAGTACTTC.

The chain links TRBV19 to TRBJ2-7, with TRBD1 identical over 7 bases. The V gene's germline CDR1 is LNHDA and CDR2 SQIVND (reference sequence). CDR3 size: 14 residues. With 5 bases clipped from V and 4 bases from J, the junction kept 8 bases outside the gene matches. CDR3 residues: CASSPGRGNYEQYF. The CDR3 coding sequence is TGTGCCAGTAGTCCGGGCAGGGGGAATTACGAGCAGTACTTC.

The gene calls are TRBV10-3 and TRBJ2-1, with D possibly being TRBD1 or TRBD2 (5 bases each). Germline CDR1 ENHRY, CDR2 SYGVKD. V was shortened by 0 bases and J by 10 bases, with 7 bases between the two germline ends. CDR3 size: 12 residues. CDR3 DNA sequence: TGTGCCATCAGTGAGTCCGGGGCCGAGCAGTTCTTC. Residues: CAISESGAEQFF.

The CDR3: CAWSTGTTWDEQYF. The DNA for the CDR3 is TGTGCCTGGAGTACCGGGACCACGTGGGACGAGCAGTACTTC. V and J are TRBV30 and TRBJ2-7; D assignment may be TRBD1 or TRBD2 (5 bases each). The length of the CDR3 is 14 residues. The germline V gene encodes CDR1 GTSNPN and CDR2 SVGIG (reference sequence). V lost 2 bases to trimming and J lost 5 bases, with 16 bases between them.